The T cell receptor beta chain described here comes from a study of blood T cell repertoires in COVID-19 (dated by TCRdb to 2018 to 2020). Describing the broader study: The collaborator samples originated in the United States, Italy and Spain and spanned the acute and convalescent phases of COVID-19. The material from the prospective study consisted of cDNA or gDNA derived from T cells, B-cell-depleted T cells, or PBMCs. Deeply sampled blood TCRbeta repertoires from subjects exposed to, actively infected with, or recovered from COVID-19 were included in the dataset. The repertoires were released in a freely available public database meant as a resource for research on the immune response to SARS-CoV-2. Samples were obtained from the ongoing ImmuneRACE study (first 160 participants) and from roughly 1,300 subjects provided by 6 global collaborators. The sample metadata nearly always contained a de-identified subject ID, COVID-19 status, age in years and sex. Where available, HLA class I and class II types were obtained from metadata supplied by the sample provider rather than from assay-based typing. Broader findings and caveats from the paper: Clinical and demographic metadata were provided uncurated, with the amount varying by source and participant.

TCRbeta CDR3 regions were amplified from genomic DNA using the immunoSEQ Assay, a bias-controlled multiplex PCR. In the paper's pipeline: Within the assay, amplification of reference gene primers was used to estimate how many nucleated cells each sample contained. To quantify the absolute abundance of each unique TCRbeta CDR3 rearrangement, sequence reads were collapsed and filtered. Productive Simpson clonality was computed per sample as the square root of Simpson's diversity index over productive rearrangements. The immuneACCESS repertoire file appears here via TCRdb, limited to in-frame rearrangements. These files lack a portion of the clones; in checked studies, under half of the deficit traces to unresolved V genes, and the cause of the others is not known. V, J and clone size were drawn from that table, and D and trimming were deduced from the DNA. The table for this sample lists 100,000 to 150,000 clones; approximately 84% of them were counted only once. Together, the top ten hold about 18% of the sample.

In the case of this clone: It has no known antigen specificity. Base qualities are not recorded, but no much larger clone differs from it by a single base.

The collaborating institutions used their own protocols to collect whole blood in K2EDTA tubes. For TCRbeta analysis, collaborators shipped samples as frozen whole blood, isolated PBMCs, or DNA extracted from either of those sample types. Sequenced material: peripheral blood. The clonotype was recovered from a woman aged 80 or over with acute or convalescent COVID-19.

The CDR3 reads as follows: CASSLGSVITNEKLFF. The DNA is as follows: TGTGCCAGCAGCTTAGGGTCGGTTATCACTAATGAAAAACTGTTTTTT. The chain employs TRBV11-2 and TRBJ1-4, with no confidently assigned D gene. The CDR3, cysteine through phenylalanine, is 16 amino acids long. The read is trimmed to its CDR3 DNA, 48 bases read in frame from base 1. For CDR1 and CDR2, the germline V gene lists SGHAT and FQNNGV. V and J are truncated by 1 base and 2 bases respectively, leaving an intervening sequence of 11 bases.